Detailed here is one T cell receptor (beta chain). The antigen remains undetermined. Just one base apart from a much larger clone, this may be a read error. TCR alpha and beta CDR3 regions were amplified from RNA using iRepertoire nested multiplex PCR. TCRdb processed the multiplex PCR reads anew with MiXCR; each CDR3 protein has one entry. The sample consists of 110,000 or so distinct CDR3 sequences, approximately 26% of them appearing once. The sample belongs to a study of glioma-infiltrating T cells. Findings and limits, study-wide: Only very few CDR3 sequences appeared in both tissue and blood. Above-expected tissue-blood divergence occurred in all gliomas, most in low-grade ones.

The CDR3 has 15 residues. CDR1 is SGHRS and CDR2 is YFSETQ in the germline V gene. This chain links TRBV5-1 with TRBJ2-5; D is unclear. This receptor was taken from a human donor with low-grade glioma or glioblastoma, undergoing nonglioma brain surgery, or in good health (not recorded which). The sample comprised glioma tissue, nonneoplastic brain tissue, or PBMCs (not recorded which). The CDR3 loop is CASSLALAFQEAQYF. DNA of the CDR3: TGCGCCAGCAGCTTGGCCCTTGCGTTTCAAGAGGCCCAGTACTTC.